The present entry profiles one T cell receptor beta chain with its context. The antigen this receptor binds is unknown. No clone much larger than this one lies a single base away; base qualities are absent. These data come from a study of cytomegalovirus exposure and HLA in healthy donors (dated by TCRdb to the late 2010s). Notes on the research overall: According to an earlier analysis of a few hundred of the donors, about 179 million T cells yielded 120 million or so unique TCR beta sequences and about 300 Gb of sequence data. An early release covering 550 to 700 HLA-typed donors comprised 250 to 350 gigabases of sequencing data and around 80 million unique TCR sequences. Of the 398 genotyped donors, 81% fell in the genetic ancestry cluster associated with self-reported Caucasian donors. The aim of the study was to test whether cataloging public T cell receptors could identify signatures of past pathogen exposure. The study used immunosequencing to profile the T cell repertoires of about 670 subjects and linked those repertoires to cytomegalovirus serostatus. Along with the roughly 700-subject first cohort, a separate validation cohort of over a hundred different subjects was used. High-throughput TCR immunosequencing, statistical association of individual TCRs with disease status, and machine learning were combined to predict cytomegalovirus infection status. A later analysis re-analyzed previously published TCR beta repertoires from approximately 700 donors and added high-resolution HLA genotyping to study TCR occurrence patterns. Rather than drawing on any new phenotypic data, the later analysis identified candidate immune exposures from TCR beta sequences and the way those sequences occurred across donors. An earlier analysis of fewer than 750 of the donors used high-throughput TCR beta sequencing to judge whether each TCR beta V gene segment behaved as functional or pseudogenic. Donor age, sex, ethnicity and CMV serostatus were compiled alongside the repertoire data. A later genetic analysis took genome-wide SNP genotypes for about 65% of the 666 donors and used that subset as a discovery cohort. All discovery cohort repertoires had been generated on a single sequencing platform. Both class I and class II loci were covered by HLA typing, at four-digit resolution. Typing coverage differed by locus: A, B, C, DRB1 and DQB1 were typed in roughly 620-630 donors, DQA1 in about 550, DPA1 in some 570, and DPB1 in roughly 470. Because of strong linkage in the cohort, four to six DR-DQ haplotypes were treated as single units for association and clustering. Among 350 to 400 genotyped donors of the cohort, an average of around 240,000 unique TCR beta nucleotide sequences were sequenced per donor, about a sixth of them non-productive. Points the paper makes about the study in general: The authors suggested that the approach could potentially be generalized to other disease states and immunological phenotypes. HLA typing was unavailable for some donors at each locus, so association tests used only the typed subset. A few of the identified cytomegalovirus-associated TCR beta chains were confirmed in vitro to be specific for cytomegalovirus antigens. According to a later analysis, TCR association rates differed among HLA loci, with DRB1 alleles showing the most associated TCRs and HLA-C alleles showing the fewest. Most TCR sequences were observed very rarely across donors, whereas some public TCRs were present in many individuals. An earlier analysis of some 560 of the donors showed that most TCR beta V segments appeared in productive rearrangements either about 90% or about 30% of the time, which broadly matched IMGT annotations. A further reported finding was that TCR beta sequences accurately predicted the HLA-A and HLA-B alleles for most subjects in the first cohort. In a later genetic analysis, fewer N-insertions in productive TCRs were reported among donors in an Asian-associated ancestry cluster than the approximately 630-donor mean. In the study, 150 to 200 TCR beta chains were listed as associated with cytomegalovirus. Linkage disequilibrium might explain the correlated functional status among segregating V segments, but an unknown experimental factor could not be excluded. In a later genetic analysis, a missense DCLRE1C variant was associated with V-gene and J-gene trimming of TCR beta chains, and the association was replicated in an independent cohort. A cluster of highly shared sequence variants was judged likely to represent a technical artifact of the sequencing pipeline. Because counts were too low, about 18 rarely observed V segments, including chromosome 9 orphons, were excluded from the earlier analysis of several hundred of the donors. A later analysis reported that several top co-occurrence clusters appeared linked to parvovirus B19, influenza, CMV and Epstein-Barr virus. The only immune exposure information available for the cohort was CMV serostatus. A later analysis found that HLA-associated TCR beta chains were more clonally expanded and had lower generation probabilities than equally common non-associated chains. Only TCR beta chains were sequenced in this cohort, and the absence of alpha or paired-chain data limited detectable features. Some IMGT-functional V segments, including TRBV6-2 and TRBV6-3, could not be distinguished by the 87-base-pair reads and were therefore excluded. Strong co-occurrence of HLA alleles, especially DR and DQ, made assigning TCR associations to individual alleles difficult. The classifier was reported to diagnose cytomegalovirus status with high specificity and sensitivity in both the original cohort and the validation cohort. In a later analysis, 16,951 TCR beta sequences were associated with specific HLA alleles at a false discovery rate of 0.05. Roughly uniform sequencing depth across donors was assumed in presence/absence analyses, although this assumption may not hold. In a later analysis, most CMV-associated TCR beta chains were found to appear HLA-restricted, with HLA associations seemingly driven largely by CMV exposure.

The cohort consisted of 600 to 750 healthy bone marrow donors. At the time of sampling, every cohort member was nominally healthy, though immune exposures that went unrecorded were likely present. The donor was CMV seronegative and belonged to the group of 380 or so seronegative cohort members. Every donor gave a peripheral blood sample, and the peripheral blood mononuclear cells from that sample were used for TCR beta sequencing. The Qiagen DNeasy Blood Extraction Kit was used to extract genomic DNA from the blood cell samples. The germline V gene specifies KGHSH as CDR1 and LQKENI as CDR2. Spanning cysteine to phenylalanine, the CDR3 consists of 13 amino acids. Only CDR3 DNA remains: 39 bases, in frame from the first base. V and J lose 5 bases and 2 bases, and a span of 7 bases separates them. Libraries were prepared through the immunoSEQ multiplex PCR assay. A mixture of 60 forward primers for TCR Vbeta segments and 13 reverse primers for TCR Jbeta segments was used in the multiplex PCR. The CDR3 region of rearranged TCR beta genes was amplified from genomic DNA by a multiplex PCR assay. The Illumina HiSeq System was used to sequence the amplified TCR beta libraries as 87-base-pair reads. Under the source paper's analysis protocol: In a later analysis, tens of millions of unique TCR beta chains were counted across the 690 or so repertoires, and approximately 9.9 million of these chains were shared by at least two donors. Raw reads were error-corrected and collapsed into unique sequences by a nearest-neighbor algorithm in which closely related sequences were merged to remove PCR and sequencing errors. To assign V, D and J gene segments, CDR3 sequences were aligned to IMGT reference sequences. For a sequence to be retained, at least a six-nucleotide match to both a V gene segment and a J gene segment was required. A rearrangement counted as productive if the CDR3 had no stop codons and remained in frame with V and J, and every other rearrangement counted as non-productive. Following IMGT convention, CDR3 was defined as the stretch from the second conserved V-encoded cysteine up to the conserved J-encoded phenylalanine. Sequences without an unambiguous match to a single V gene segment were excluded from the earlier analysis of 587 of the donors. An earlier analysis of a few hundred of the donors called V segments functional above 56.7% productive rearrangements and segregating when the between-donor standard deviation exceeded 5%. A statistical classification framework was built for diagnosing cytomegalovirus status from the catalog of TCR beta chain sequences. In a later analysis, TCR nucleotide sequences were compared against IMGT/GENE-DB human TR gene sequences so that V and J genes could be assigned. Using the TCRdist pipeline, a later analysis assigned CDR3 sequences along with most-parsimonious VDJ recombination scenarios. In a later analysis, each TCR beta chain was defined by its CDR3 amino acid sequence together with its V-gene family, and reads lacking a unique V-gene family were excluded. A later analysis removed 592 highly shared, low-generation-probability nucleotide sequences to deal with suspected cross-contamination and a sequencing artifact. For each public chain, a later analysis derived a clonal expansion index from normalized ranks of inferred template counts within each repertoire. A later analysis computed generation probabilities with a VDJ recombination model fitted to out-of-frame rearrangements, and checked the results against IGoR. A later analysis scored TCR-TCR, TCR-HLA and TCR-CMV co-occurrence with hypergeometric tests, applying a repertoire-size bias correction to TCR pairs. False discovery rates were estimated in a later analysis by permuting HLA or CMV assignments 20 times. In a later analysis, co-occurring TCRs were grouped using DBSCAN, with TCRdist sequence similarity added in when clustering inside HLA-allele-positive subsets. Repertoires with fewer than 30,000 or more than 120,000 public chains, plus five repertoires with anomalous nucleotide sharing, were excluded from co-occurrence clustering. Here the immuneACCESS table is served through TCRdb, limited to in-frame sequences with V and J called. Missing clones are a known gap in these copies; in checked studies unresolved V genes cover under half, and the rest lacks a known reason. V, J and clone size are those of that table, while D and trimming were read from the DNA. The sample profile shows approximately 140,000 clones; approximately 84% of them were found once. Together, the top ten hold less than 2% of the sample.

This sequence originates from a woman in her thirties or forties in good health and CMV-seronegative. Source material: PBMCs. The chain couples TRBV18 to TRBJ1-5; no D gene call is confident. Read as DNA, the sequence is TGTGCCAGCTCAAACGAGGGCAATCAGCCCCAGCATTTT. Translated, it gives CASSNEGNQPQHF.